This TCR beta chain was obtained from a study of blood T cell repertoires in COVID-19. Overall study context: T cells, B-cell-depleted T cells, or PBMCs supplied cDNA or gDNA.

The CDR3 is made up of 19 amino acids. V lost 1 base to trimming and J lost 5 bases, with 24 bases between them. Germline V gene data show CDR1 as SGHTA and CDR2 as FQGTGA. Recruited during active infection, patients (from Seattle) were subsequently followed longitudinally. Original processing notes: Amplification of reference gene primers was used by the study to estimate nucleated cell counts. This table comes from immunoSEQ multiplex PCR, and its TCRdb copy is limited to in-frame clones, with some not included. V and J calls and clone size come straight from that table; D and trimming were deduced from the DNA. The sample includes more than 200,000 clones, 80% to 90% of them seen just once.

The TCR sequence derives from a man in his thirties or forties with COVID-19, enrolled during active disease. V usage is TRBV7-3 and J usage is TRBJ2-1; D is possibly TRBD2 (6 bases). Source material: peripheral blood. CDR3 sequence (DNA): TGTGCCAGCAGCTTAAACGGGGGACGGGCCCCTCCCCCCGACAATGAGCAGTTCTTC. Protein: CASSLNGGRAPPPDNEQFF. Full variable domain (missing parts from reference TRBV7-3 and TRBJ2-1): GAGVSQTPSNKVTEKGKYVELRCDPISGHTALYWYRQSLGQGPEFLIYFQGTGAADDSGLPNDRFFAVRPEGSVSTLKIQRTERGDSAVYLCASSLNGGRAPPPDNEQFFGPGTRLTVL.